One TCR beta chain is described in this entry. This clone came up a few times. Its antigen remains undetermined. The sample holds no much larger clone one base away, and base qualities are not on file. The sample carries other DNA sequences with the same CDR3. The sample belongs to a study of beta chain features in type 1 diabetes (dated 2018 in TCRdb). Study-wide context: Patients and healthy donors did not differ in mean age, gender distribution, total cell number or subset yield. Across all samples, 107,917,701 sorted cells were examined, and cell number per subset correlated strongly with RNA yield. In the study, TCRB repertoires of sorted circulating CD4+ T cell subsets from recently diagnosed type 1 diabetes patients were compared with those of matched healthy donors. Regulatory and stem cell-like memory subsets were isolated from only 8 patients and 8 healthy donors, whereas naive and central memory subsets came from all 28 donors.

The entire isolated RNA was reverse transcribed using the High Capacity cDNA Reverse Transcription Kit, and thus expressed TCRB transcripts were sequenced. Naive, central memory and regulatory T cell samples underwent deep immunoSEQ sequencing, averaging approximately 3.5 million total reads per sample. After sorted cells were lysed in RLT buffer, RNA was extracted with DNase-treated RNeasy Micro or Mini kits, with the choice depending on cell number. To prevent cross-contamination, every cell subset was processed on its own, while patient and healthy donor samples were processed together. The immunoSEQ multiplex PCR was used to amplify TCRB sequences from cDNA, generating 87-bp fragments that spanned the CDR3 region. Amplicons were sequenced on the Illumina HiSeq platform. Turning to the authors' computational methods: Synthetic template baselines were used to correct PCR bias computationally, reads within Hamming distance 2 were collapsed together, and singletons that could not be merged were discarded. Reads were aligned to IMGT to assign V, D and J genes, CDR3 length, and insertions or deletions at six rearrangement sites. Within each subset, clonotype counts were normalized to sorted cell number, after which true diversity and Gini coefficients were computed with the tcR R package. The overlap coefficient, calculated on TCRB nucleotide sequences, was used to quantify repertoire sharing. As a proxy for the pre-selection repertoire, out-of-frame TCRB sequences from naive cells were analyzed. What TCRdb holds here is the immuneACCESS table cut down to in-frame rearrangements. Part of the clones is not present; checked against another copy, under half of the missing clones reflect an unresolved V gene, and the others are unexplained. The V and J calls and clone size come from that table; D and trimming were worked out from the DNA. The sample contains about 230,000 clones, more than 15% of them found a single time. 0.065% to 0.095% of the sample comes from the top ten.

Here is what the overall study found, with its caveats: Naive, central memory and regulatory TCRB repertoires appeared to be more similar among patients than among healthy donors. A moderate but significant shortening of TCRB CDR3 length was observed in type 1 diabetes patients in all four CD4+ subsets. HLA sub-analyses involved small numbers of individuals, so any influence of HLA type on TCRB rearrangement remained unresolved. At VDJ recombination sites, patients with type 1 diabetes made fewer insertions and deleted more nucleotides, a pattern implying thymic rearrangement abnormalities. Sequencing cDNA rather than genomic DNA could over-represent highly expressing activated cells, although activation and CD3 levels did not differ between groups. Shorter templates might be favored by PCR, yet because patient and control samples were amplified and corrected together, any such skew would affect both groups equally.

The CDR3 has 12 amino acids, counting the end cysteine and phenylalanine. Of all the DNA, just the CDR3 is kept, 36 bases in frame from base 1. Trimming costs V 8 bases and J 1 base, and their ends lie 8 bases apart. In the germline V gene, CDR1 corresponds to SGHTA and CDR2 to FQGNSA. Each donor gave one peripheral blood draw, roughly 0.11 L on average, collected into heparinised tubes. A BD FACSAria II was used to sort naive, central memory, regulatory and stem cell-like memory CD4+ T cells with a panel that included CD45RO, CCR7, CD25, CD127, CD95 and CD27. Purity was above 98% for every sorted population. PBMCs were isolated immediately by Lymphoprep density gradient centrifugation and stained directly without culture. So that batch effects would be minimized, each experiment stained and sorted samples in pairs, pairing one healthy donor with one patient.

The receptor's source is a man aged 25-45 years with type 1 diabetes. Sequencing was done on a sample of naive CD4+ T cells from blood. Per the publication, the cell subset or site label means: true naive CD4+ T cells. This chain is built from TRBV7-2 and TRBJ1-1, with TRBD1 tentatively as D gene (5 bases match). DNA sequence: TGTGCCAGCGGAACAGGGAACACTGAAGCTTTCTTT. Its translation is CASGTGNTEAFF.